The clone carrying this TCR beta chain was observed a few times. Authors of the study amplified TCR beta CDR3 regions from RNA transcripts. When the TCR CDR3 underwent first-round RT-PCR, the HTBI primer set was used. TCRdb ran MiXCR on the multiplex PCR reads and lists one entry per CDR3 protein. The table shows 690,000 or so distinct CDR3 sequences, with around 20% occurring only once. The sample originates from a study of T cells in Graves' hyperthyroidism and ophthalmopathy. Trimming took 2 bases from V and 2 from J; bases not matched to a gene: 5. Germline V lookup: CDR1 SQVTM, CDR2 ANQGSEA. The CDR3 extends over 15 amino acids.

The clonotype comes from a woman in her forties or fifties with Graves' hyperthyroidism that later progressed to Graves' ophthalmopathy. This rearrangement joins TRBV29-1 to TRBJ2-1; TRBD2 matches at 8 bases. Sequencing was carried out using blood. This chain's CDR3 is CSVELGGGPYNEQFF. CDR3 in DNA: TGCAGCGTTGAATTGGGCGGGGGGCCCTACAATGAGCAGTTCTTC.